These 25 T cell receptor beta chains were all obtained from the same sample, sequenced in a study of OX40 agonist ivuxolimab in advanced cancers. Only in-frame clones appear in the TCRdb table, and some are missing; sequencing was by immunoSEQ multiplex PCR. Of about 81,000 clones listed, 85% to 90% were seen once; the top ten hold 0.45% to 0.6%. This specimen was CD4+ or CD8+ T cells sorted from blood, taken in a trial of the OX40 agonist ivuxolimab. The receptors originated from an adult with an advanced solid tumor such as melanoma, head and neck, liver or kidney cancer.

The V gene is TRBV4-3, the J gene TRBJ2-7; weak D call: TRBD2 (5 bases). Trimming took 1 base from V and 2 from J, leaving 12 bases between them. From germline, CDR1 is LGHNA and CDR2 YSLEER. This CDR3 is built from 15 residues. CDR3 DNA: TGCGCCAGCAGCCAAGCTCCTCACGGGACCTACGAGCAGTACTTC. Translation gives CASSQAPHGTYEQYF.

This clone was seen a single time. The chain uses TRBV7-2 and TRBJ1-5; D not certain. The V gene's germline CDR1 is SGHTA and CDR2 FQGNSA. The length of the CDR3 is 15 residues. V lost 0 bases to trimming and J lost 7 bases, with 13 bases between them. The CDR3: CASSLAEGRGQPQHF. The CDR3 region has the DNA TGTGCCAGCAGCTTAGCGGAGGGCCGGGGACAGCCCCAGCATTTT.

The chain combines TRBV19 with TRBJ2-3, with D perhaps given as TRBD1 or TRBD2 (6 bases each). The germline gives CDR1 LNHDA, CDR2 SQIVND (reference sequence). V was cut by 1 base and J by 8 bases, with 10 bases left in between. CDR3 length equals 13 residues. CDR3 residues: CASSIGGAGTQYF. As DNA, the CDR3 is TGTGCCAGTAGTATAGGGGGGGCGGGTACGCAGTATTTT.

V usage is TRBV7-3 and J usage is TRBJ2-1; maybe TRBD1 (5 bases). CDR3 length equals 15 residues. CDR1 is SGHTA and CDR2 is FQGTGA in the germline V gene. Trimming shortened V by 5 bases and J by 8 bases, and 19 bases separated the two germline ends. CDR3 protein: CASSPGPGPQDEQFF. The CDR3 DNA reads TGTGCCAGCAGCCCAGGGCCAGGACCCCAAGATGAGCAGTTCTTC.

The CDR3, as DNA: TGTGCCAGCAGTCCCACGGGGGGGGGCTATGGCTACACCTTC. This sequence encodes CASSPTGGGYGYTF. V gene TRBV2 combines with J gene TRBJ1-2, with D possibly TRBD1 on 5 matching bases. This CDR3 comprises 14 residues. Germline V gene lookup returns CDR1 SNHLY and CDR2 FYNNEI. Trimming left V 5 bases short and J 4 bases short, with 14 bases between.

The chain couples TRBV18 to TRBJ2-7, with TRBD1 identical over 9 bases. CDR1 and CDR2 from the germline V gene are KGHSH and LQKENI. CDR3 length equals 15 residues. Trimming at V came to 2 bases and at J to 3 bases, leaving 5 bases not matched to a gene. CDR3 protein: CASSPGTGNNYEQYF. The CDR3 DNA follows: TGTGCCAGCTCACCAGGGACAGGGAACAACTACGAGCAGTACTTC. Together with reference TRBV18 and TRBJ2-7, the CDR3 gives the full variable domain: NAGVMQNPRHLVRRRGQEARLRCSPMKGHSHVYWYRQLPEEGLKFMVYLQKENIIDESGMPKERFSAEFPKEGPSILRIQQVVRGDSAAYFCASSPGTGNNYEQYFGPGTRLTVT.

The rearrangement joins TRBV18 to TRBJ2-7; the D is unclear. Germline assignment: CDR1 KGHSH and CDR2 LQKENI. The germline V and J ends were trimmed by 2 bases and 2 bases, with 16 bases remaining between them. The CDR3 runs to 16 residues. The CDR3 is CASSPYRSRLTYEQYF. DNA for the CDR3: TGTGCCAGCTCACCATACCGGTCCAGACTTACCTACGAGCAGTACTTC.

Here the CDR3 reads CASRSSGGPAYF. The CDR3 region has the DNA TGTGCCAGCAGGTCTAGCGGGGGGCCGGCGTATTTT. This chain uses TRBV6-1 with TRBJ2-3, with 11 bases matching TRBD2. The V and J ends lost 6 bases and 14 bases, in that order; junction bases with no gene match: 7. Germline values: CDR1 MNHNS, CDR2 SASEGT. This CDR3 region has 12 residues.

The CDR3 nucleotides read TGTGCCACCAGCAGAGTCGACAGGGAACATGAGCAGTTCTTC. Its translation is CATSRVDREHEQFF. The rearrangement uses TRBV15 and TRBJ2-1; 7 bases agree with TRBD1. CDR1 is LNHNV and CDR2 is YYDKDF in the germline V gene (reference sequence). This CDR3 is 14 amino acids long. V lost 1 base and J lost 8; bases outside the gene matches: 5.

The genes are TRBV5-1 and TRBJ2-3; D might be TRBD2 (7 bases). Germline CDR1 and CDR2: SGHRS and YFSETQ. The V end lost 1 base, the J end lost 13 bases, and 13 bases lay between the germline ends. The CDR3 covers 12 residues. The CDR3 DNA reads TGCGCCAGCAGCTTGATCGGGGGGCGAAAGTATTTT. Translated: CASSLIGGRKYF.

The chain couples TRBV18 to TRBJ1-1; 7 bases fit TRBD1. CDR3 length: 15 residues. Germline values: CDR1 KGHSH, CDR2 LQKENI. The V gene end was trimmed by 2 bases and the J gene end by 5 bases; junction bases not matched to a gene: 8. Here the CDR3 reads CASSPETGALTEAFF. The CDR3 nucleotides are TGTGCCAGCTCACCAGAAACAGGGGCGCTGACTGAAGCTTTCTTT.

The V and J genes are TRBV6-1 and TRBJ1-4; TRBD1 is a possible D gene (5 bases). The CDR3 totals 16 residues. Germline values: CDR1 MNHNS, CDR2 SASEGT. Between the trimmed V and J ends, which lost 1 base and 6 bases, there was a span of 15 bases. CDR3 nucleotides: TGTGCCAGCAGTGAAGGGACACTGGAAGGGGATGAAAAACTGTTTTTT. Encoded protein: CASSEGTLEGDEKLFF.

The chain combines TRBV5-1 with TRBJ1-1, with D hard to call. V lost 3 bases, J lost 0 bases, and 3 bases lay in between. Germline lookup yields CDR1 SGHRS and CDR2 YFSETQ. The CDR3 extends over 12 amino acids. The CDR3 here is CASSSMNTEAFF. The CDR3 nucleotides read TGCGCCAGCAGCTCAATGAACACTGAAGCTTTCTTT.

Details on this clone: The CDR3 ends on some other residue instead of the conserved phenylalanine or tryptophan, so this is likely a read error. The chain employs TRBV13 and TRBJ1-6; 11 bases align to TRBD1. There are 16 residues in the CDR3. In germline, CDR1 is PRHDT, CDR2 FYEKMQ (reference sequence). The ends lost 5 bases at V and 9 bases at J; junction bases unmatched: 9. In nucleotides, the CDR3 is TGTGCCAGCAGCAATTCCAGGACAGGGGGCAGTTCACCCCTCCACCTT. Translated: CASSNSRTGGSSPLHL.

This clone has just one count. The J gene is TRBJ2-1, the V gene TRBV5-1; TRBD1 or TRBD2 may be the D gene (5 bases each). Germline loops: CDR1 SGHRS, CDR2 YFSETQ. The V end lost 0 bases, the J end lost 3 bases, and 13 bases lay between the germline ends. The CDR3 has 16 amino acids. CDR3 sequence: CASSLARGTDYNEQFF. Written as DNA, the CDR3 is TGCGCCAGCAGCTTGGCACGTGGGACCGACTACAATGAGCAGTTCTTC.

The V gene is TRBV18, the J gene TRBJ2-7; D ambiguous. V was pared by 5 bases and J by 2 bases, with 10 bases between. This CDR3 is 13 amino acids long. Germline CDR1 KGHSH, CDR2 LQKENI. CDR3 protein: CASSSDRTYEQYF. The CDR3 bases are TGTGCCAGCTCATCGGACCGAACCTACGAGCAGTACTTC.

This chain connects TRBV6-5 to TRBJ2-5, with D maybe TRBD2 (6 bases). Trimming pared 5 bases from V and 7 bases from J, leaving 17 bases between. CDR1 is MNHEY and CDR2 is SVGAGI in the germline V gene. This CDR3 region has 14 residues. CDR3: CASSTPVEGTTQYF. The DNA of the CDR3 is TGTGCCAGCAGTACCCCGGTGGAGGGAACGACCCAGTACTTC.

The CDR3 coding sequence is TGTGCCAGCAGCGTCGGGGGTTTGGATCAGCCCCAGCATTTT. Residues: CASSVGGLDQPQHF. The V and J genes are TRBV9 and TRBJ1-5; tentative D call: TRBD1 (5 bases). CDR3 length: 14 amino acids. The V gene lost 2 bases and the J gene lost 5 bases, with 11 bases spanning the gap. Looked up from germline, CDR1 is SGDLS and CDR2 is YYNGEE. Complete variable domain (other parts from reference TRBV9 and TRBJ1-5): DSGVTQTPKHLITATGQRVTLRCSPRSGDLSVYWYQQSLDQGLQFLIQYYNGEERAKGNILERFSAQQFPDLHSELNLSSLELGDSALYFCASSVGGLDQPQHFGDGTRLSIL.

The V gene is TRBV2, the J gene TRBJ1-2, with TRBD1 matching over 10 bases. CDR1 is SNHLY, CDR2 FYNNEI, per germline. This CDR3 has 12 amino acids. V shed 6 bases, J shed 8 bases, and the junction held 3 bases outside the gene matches. The CDR3 sequence is CASRTGGQGYTF. In nucleotides, the CDR3 is TGTGCCAGCAGGACAGGGGGCCAAGGCTACACCTTC. Full variable domain (rest looked up from reference TRBV2 and TRBJ1-2): EPEVTQTPSHQVTQMGQEVILRCVPISNHLYFYWYRQILGQKVEFLVSFYNNEISEKSEIFDDQFSVERPDGSNFTLKIRSTKLEDSAMYFCASRTGGQGYTFGSGTRLTVV.

This chain connects TRBV5-1 to TRBJ2-3, with 8 bases identical to TRBD1. Germline CDR1 is SGHRS and CDR2 is YFSETQ. CDR3 length: 14 residues. V lost 4 bases, J lost 6 bases, and 7 bases stayed unmatched. This CDR3 is CASSIGQGGDTQYF. In nucleotides, the CDR3 is TGCGCCAGCAGCATTGGACAGGGTGGTGATACGCAGTATTTT.

V gene TRBV5-1 combines with J gene TRBJ2-3; D perhaps matches TRBD2 (6 bases). Germline CDR1 is SGHRS and CDR2 is YFSETQ. V shed 4 bases and J shed 1 base, with 13 bases lying between them. This CDR3 has 15 residues. In DNA, the CDR3 is TGCGCCAGCAGCCTGTGGTGGGGGGGCACAGATACGCAGTATTTT. It yields the protein CASSLWWGGTDTQYF.

This clone has a handful of counts. The chain combines TRBV2 with TRBJ2-1; D uncertain. V lost 8 bases, J lost 0 bases, and 11 bases lay in between. Germline-derived CDR1 and CDR2 are SNHLY and FYNNEI. This CDR3 is built from 14 residues. This CDR3 reads CASSVASSYNEQFF. In nucleotides, the CDR3 is TGTGCCAGCTCCGTGGCCAGCTCCTACAATGAGCAGTTCTTC.

The chain joins TRBV2 to TRBJ2-7; 11 bases are a match to TRBD1. V was pared by 6 bases and J by 7 bases, with 8 bases of the junction left unmatched. The CDR3 totals 14 residues. Germline V gene lookup returns CDR1 SNHLY and CDR2 FYNNEI. The CDR3 nucleotides read TGTGCCAGCAGCCCCGGGACAGGGGGTGAGGAGCAGTACTTC. Translation: CASSPGTGGEEQYF.

The chain combines TRBV2 with TRBJ2-1; no clear D. The CDR3 consists of 12 residues. Trimming shortened V by 4 bases and J by 10 bases, and 11 bases separated the two germline ends. Germline CDR1 reads SNHLY; CDR2 reads FYNNEI. CDR3 DNA: TGTGCCAGCAGTGTATCTAACCGAGAGCAGTTCTTC. Amino acid sequence: CASSVSNREQFF. The full variable domain, its missing parts supplied by reference TRBV2 and TRBJ2-1, is EPEVTQTPSHQVTQMGQEVILRCVPISNHLYFYWYRQILGQKVEFLVSFYNNEISEKSEIFDDQFSVERPDGSNFTLKIRSTKLEDSAMYFCASSVSNREQFFGPGTRLTVL.

This clone was seen just once. The J gene is TRBJ2-1, the V gene TRBV11-1, with D perhaps being TRBD1 or TRBD2 (5 bases each). The CDR3 is 14 residues long. Germline V gene lookup returns CDR1 SGHAT and CDR2 FQDESV (reference sequence). Between the trimmed V and J ends, which lost 5 bases and 8 bases, there was a span of 16 bases. CDR3 sequence: CASSVSTVGDEQFF. The CDR3 bases are TGTGCCAGCAGCGTTTCGACGGTGGGGGATGAGCAGTTCTTC.